These 32 T cell receptor beta chains originate from one sample sequenced in a study of shared clonotypes between healthy human individuals (dated by TCRdb to 2018 to 2021). CD8 naive samples were obtained by positive selection for CCR7 among CD45RO-negative cells, yielding a CD45RA+CCR7+ population from which TemRA cells were excluded. Library method: the immunoSEQ multiplex PCR assay. This is the immuneACCESS table as TCRdb keeps it, with only in-frame sequences that have V and J called. A part of the clones is gone; compared with another copy, unresolved V genes explain less than half, and the rest is unexplained. In this sample the table shows 550,000 to 750,000 clones, less than 97% of which occur a single time. Jointly, the top ten make up over 0.09% of the sample. Input material: naive CD8+ T cells sorted from blood. The cell subset or site label here, explained by the study, means: CD45RA+CCR7+. These TCRs come from a woman aged 25 to 39 in good health.

The chain joins TRBV15 to TRBJ1-1; no clear D gene. CDR3 size: 10 residues. Trimming took 6 bases from V and 12 from J, leaving 11 bases between them. CDR1 LNHNV and CDR2 YYDKDF come from the germline V gene (reference sequence). The CDR3 region is CATRGSGTFF. The CDR3 coding sequence is TGTGCCACCAGAGGGTCCGGGACTTTCTTT.

This chain uses TRBV4-1 with TRBJ2-7; 7 nucleotides match TRBD2. After removal of 0 bases from V and 6 bases from J, the junction contained 11 bases not matched to a gene. CDR3 length: 16 residues. The germline gives CDR1 MGHRA, CDR2 YSYEKL. CDR3 in amino acids: CASSQDGAGRASEQYF. CDR3 coding DNA: TGCGCCAGCAGCCAAGATGGGGCAGGGAGGGCCAGCGAGCAGTACTTC.

V is TRBV4-2 and J is TRBJ2-7; perhaps D is TRBD1 or TRBD2 (5 bases each). The CDR3 consists of 13 residues. The V end lost 5 bases, the J end lost 1 base, and 9 bases lay between the germline ends. Germline V CDR1 and CDR2: LGHNA, YNFKEQ. The CDR3 is CASSWGLSYEQYF. Here the CDR3 DNA reads TGTGCCAGCAGCTGGGGGTTGTCCTACGAGCAGTACTTC.

The chain carries TRBV10-1 and TRBJ2-1; no definite D call. V dropped 3 bases and J dropped 7 bases, with 19 bases sitting between them. CDR1 is WNHNN, CDR2 SYGVQD, per germline (reference sequence). This CDR3 region has 16 residues. The CDR3 sequence: CASSDMAAPPGNEQFF. CDR3 sequence (DNA): TGCGCCAGCAGTGACATGGCAGCCCCACCCGGTAATGAGCAGTTCTTC.

The V call is TRBV5-4, the J call TRBJ2-7, with no clear D. CDR1 is SGHNT and CDR2 is YYREEE in the germline V gene (reference sequence). The V end lost 0 bases, the J end lost 1 base, and 5 bases lay between the germline ends. The CDR3 is 13 amino acids. CDR3 nucleotides: TGTGCCAGCAGCTTGGCTCCGTCCTACGAGCAGTACTTC. Translated, it gives CASSLAPSYEQYF.

V gene TRBV4-2 combines with J gene TRBJ1-6; D is undetermined. This CDR3 is 17 amino acids long. Deletions cut 1 base from V and 7 bases from J, with 17 bases between. Looked up from germline, CDR1 is LGHNA and CDR2 is YNFKEQ. The CDR3 DNA follows: TGTGCCAGCAGCCAAGGTCGATCGGAGGAAGGGAATTCACCCCTCCACTTT. It yields the protein CASSQGRSEEGNSPLHF.

The chain couples TRBV29-1 to TRBJ1-5, with D perhaps matching TRBD1 (5 bases). The CDR3 spans 12 residues. V was clipped by 5 bases and J by 5 bases, with 10 bases between them. Germline CDR1 and CDR2: SQVTM and ANQGSEA. CDR3 sequence (DNA): TGCAGCGTTTCGTTGGGGGATCAGCCCCAGCATTTT. It is translated as CSVSLGDQPQHF.

Of note for this clone: The sample has other DNA sequences that encode this CDR3 too. The chain carries TRBV27 and TRBJ2-1; D call uncertain. Trimming cost V 4 bases and J 4 bases, with 8 bases left between them. Germline V lookup: CDR1 MNHEY, CDR2 SMNVEV (reference sequence). CDR3 length: 13 residues. The CDR3 is CASSSRAYNEQFF. DNA of the CDR3: TGTGCCAGCAGTTCTCGGGCTTACAATGAGCAGTTCTTC.

The gene calls are TRBV7-6 and TRBJ1-3; possibly TRBD1 for D (6 bases). This CDR3 spans 16 amino acids. CDR1 is SGHVS and CDR2 is FNYEAQ in the germline V gene. Trimming shortened V by 3 bases and J by 3 bases, and 15 bases separated the two germline ends. CDR3 in amino acids: CASSLRGGRNGNTIYF. In DNA, the CDR3 is TGTGCCAGCAGCTTGAGGGGGGGGCGTAATGGAAACACCATATATTTT.

The chain is built from TRBV28 and TRBJ2-7; 13 bases agree with TRBD2. The CDR3 consists of 14 residues. CDR1 and CDR2 from the germline V gene are MDHEN and SYDVKM. V dropped 7 bases and J dropped 5; count of bases not matched to a gene: 5. The CDR3 bases are TGTGCCAGCACCTACGGACTAGCGGGAGACGAGCAGTACTTC. It is translated as CASTYGLAGDEQYF.

This chain uses TRBV12-5 with TRBJ2-2; TRBD1 matches at 7 bases. The V gene end was trimmed by 0 bases and the J gene end by 5 bases; junction bases not matched to a gene: 3. The CDR3 has 15 amino acids. CDR1 and CDR2 from the germline V gene are LGHNT and FRNRAP. The CDR3 DNA reads as TGTGCTAGTGGTTTGGTACAGGGGTTAACCGGGGAGCTGTTTTTT. Translating gives CASGLVQGLTGELFF.

In its sample, this clone was seen a few times. This rearrangement joins TRBV11-2 to TRBJ2-5, with a weak D call TRBD2 (6 bases). The CDR3 is 14 residues long. Trimming removed 1 base from V and 4 bases from J, with 10 bases in between. CDR1 is SGHAT, CDR2 FQNNGV, per germline. In nucleotides, the CDR3 is TGTGCCAGCAGCTTAGCCTGGGGAGGAGAGACCCAGTACTTC. Its protein product is CASSLAWGGETQYF.

The chain uses TRBV5-4 and TRBJ2-1, with D unresolved. CDR1 SGHNT and CDR2 YYREEE come from the germline V gene (reference sequence). With 0 bases removed from V and 10 bases from J, the gap between germline ends came to 5 bases. The CDR3 contains 11 residues. The CDR3 loop reads CASSLEEEQFF. The CDR3 DNA is TGTGCCAGCAGCTTGGAGGAGGAGCAGTTCTTC.

The V call is TRBV27, the J call TRBJ1-6; 9 bases map to TRBD1. CDR1 and CDR2 from the germline V gene are MNHEY and SMNVEV (reference sequence). This CDR3 comprises 15 residues. V lost 6 bases, J lost 10 bases, and 10 bases stayed unmatched. The CDR3 DNA reads as TGTGCCAGCAGACTCTCCGGGACAGGGTTGTCACCCCTCCACTTT. Encoded protein: CASRLSGTGLSPLHF.

With respect to this clone: Other nucleotide sequences in the sample specify the same CDR3. The chain has TRBV19 and TRBJ2-1; 10 bases agree with TRBD2. The CDR3 consists of 14 residues. Trimming at V came to 6 bases and at J to 4 bases, leaving 3 bases not matched to a gene. The V gene's germline CDR1 is LNHDA and CDR2 SQIVND (reference sequence). The CDR3 reads CASSLAGAYNEQFF. CDR3 coding DNA: TGTGCCAGTAGCCTAGCGGGAGCTTACAATGAGCAGTTCTTC.

This clone showed up just once. The identical CDR3 is also encoded by other nucleotide sequences in the sample. V and J are TRBV19 and TRBJ1-1, with D hard to call. Germline V gene lookup returns CDR1 LNHDA and CDR2 SQIVND (reference sequence). The CDR3 loop spans 13 amino acids. V shed 3 bases and J shed 1 base, with 6 bases lying between them. The CDR3 DNA reads TGTGCCAGTAGTATTACGGCGAACACTGAAGCTTTCTTT. Encoded protein: CASSITANTEAFF.

Worth noting for this clone: Distinct nucleotide sequences in the sample also encode this CDR3. The rearrangement uses TRBV9 and TRBJ2-7, with 7 bases aligning to TRBD2. Germline-derived CDR1 and CDR2 are SGDLS and YYNGEE. The V and J ends lost 0 bases and 2 bases, in that order; junction bases with no gene match: 5. The CDR3 is 15 amino acids. The CDR3 sequence is CASSVGASGTYEQYF. In DNA, the CDR3 is TGTGCCAGCAGCGTAGGGGCTAGCGGTACCTACGAGCAGTACTTC.

About this clone: This sample includes further DNA sequences coding for the same CDR3. The CDR3 is CASGSYEQYF. The CDR3 region has the DNA TGTGCCAGCGGTTCCTACGAGCAGTACTTC. The chain links TRBV6-6 to TRBJ2-7, with D unclear. Trimming took off 8 bases at V and 1 base at J, with 3 bases between the two ends. The length of the CDR3 is 10 residues. Germline loops: CDR1 MNHNY, CDR2 SVGAGI (reference sequence).

The genes are TRBV11-3 and TRBJ2-2; no reliable D call. CDR3 length: 12 residues. The V end lost 2 bases, the J end lost 6 bases, and 4 bases lay between the germline ends. Germline values: CDR1 SGHNT, CDR2 YENEEA. The CDR3: CASSLIPGELFF. The DNA for the CDR3 is TGTGCCAGCAGCTTAATCCCCGGGGAGCTGTTTTTT.

J is TRBJ2-3 and V is TRBV6-1; D is ambiguous. The V gene lost 0 bases and the J gene lost 0 bases, with 10 bases spanning the gap. The CDR3 loop spans 16 amino acids. The germline V gene has CDR1 MNHNS and CDR2 SASEGT. The chain's CDR3 is CASSEAAPASTDTQYF. CDR3 coding DNA: TGTGCCAGCAGTGAAGCCGCACCGGCTAGCACAGATACGCAGTATTTT.

The rearrangement uses TRBV27 and TRBJ2-1, with a tentative D call TRBD2 (6 bases). V was trimmed by 7 bases and J by 4 bases, leaving 17 bases between them. Germline V lookup: CDR1 MNHEY, CDR2 SMNVEV (reference sequence). The CDR3 extends over 15 amino acids. CDR3 sequence reads: CASTLSGTGYNEQFF. CDR3 DNA: TGTGCCAGCACTCTATCCGGGACTGGATACAATGAGCAGTTCTTC.

This chain connects TRBV7-2 to TRBJ2-1; 15 bases match TRBD2. From germline, CDR1 is SGHTA and CDR2 FQGNSA. This CDR3 spans 16 amino acids. With V trimmed by 1 base and J by 8 bases, 3 bases remained unmatched. This CDR3 is CASSLGGLAGGYEQFF. DNA of the CDR3: TGTGCCAGCAGCTTAGGGGGACTAGCGGGAGGTTATGAGCAGTTCTTC.

Remarks on this clone: The sample contains more than one DNA sequence encoding this CDR3. This chain links TRBV6-5 with TRBJ2-5; unclear D gene. The CDR3 sequence is 12 residues long. Germline-derived CDR1 and CDR2 are MNHEY and SVGAGI. With 3 bases removed from V and 5 bases from J, the gap between germline ends came to 7 bases. CDR3 residues: CASSYGGETQYF. The DNA of the CDR3 is TGTGCCAGCAGTTATGGTGGCGAGACCCAGTACTTC.

The chain joins TRBV9 to TRBJ2-2; TRBD1 aligns across 10 bases. This CDR3 comprises 15 residues. J lost 10 bases, V lost 5 bases, and 11 bases had no gene match. Per the germline V gene, CDR1 is SGDLS and CDR2 is YYNGEE. CDR3 region: CASSGTGVLLTELFF. The CDR3 bases are TGTGCCAGCAGTGGGACAGGGGTATTACTAACGGAGCTGTTTTTT. The whole variable domain, remainder taken from reference TRBV9 and TRBJ2-2, is DSGVTQTPKHLITATGQRVTLRCSPRSGDLSVYWYQQSLDQGLQFLIQYYNGEERAKGNILERFSAQQFPDLHSELNLSSLELGDSALYFCASSGTGVLLTELFFGEGSRLTVL.

CDR3 loop: CASRITGDATNEKLFF. In nucleotides, the CDR3 is TGTGCCAGCAGGATCACAGGGGACGCAACTAATGAAAAACTGTTTTTT. V gene TRBV6-6 combines with J gene TRBJ1-4; 7 nucleotides line up with TRBD1. Germline lookup yields CDR1 MNHNY and CDR2 SVGAGI (reference sequence). The CDR3 contains 16 residues. With 6 bases clipped from V and 0 bases from J, the junction kept 7 bases outside the gene matches.

CDR3 protein: CASRDNMNTEAFF. CDR3 coding DNA: TGTGCCAGCCGGGACAACATGAACACTGAAGCTTTCTTT. This chain connects TRBV5-4 to TRBJ1-1; D possibly corresponds to TRBD1 (6 bases). Trimming stripped 7 bases from V and 0 bases from J, with 10 bases between. The germline V gene encodes CDR1 SGHNT and CDR2 YYREEE (reference sequence). The CDR3 has 13 residues.

This chain connects TRBV7-8 to TRBJ2-7, with a possible D match to TRBD1 (6 bases). CDR3 length: 13 amino acids. V was clipped by 4 bases and J by 4 bases, with 11 bases between them. Germline V gene sequence: CDR1 SGHVS, CDR2 FQNEAQ. The CDR3, as DNA: TGTGCCAGCAGCTCAGGGGTCTCTTACGAGCAGTACTTC. Its translation: CASSSGVSYEQYF.

The J gene is TRBJ2-1, the V gene TRBV4-1, with TRBD2 as a possible D gene (6 bases). V lost 4 bases to trimming and J lost 8 bases, with 21 bases between them. CDR3 length: 16 amino acids. Germline loops: CDR1 MGHRA, CDR2 YSYEKL. The CDR3 coding sequence is TGCGCCAGCAGCCCCCGTCGTCGGGGCTCGGGGGATGAGCAGTTCTTC. Translating it yields CASSPRRRGSGDEQFF.

In the case of this clone: Distinct nucleotide sequences in the sample also encode this CDR3. The chain is built from TRBV28 and TRBJ2-7; perhaps TRBD2 as D (7 bases). Germline CDR1 reads MDHEN; CDR2 reads SYDVKM. The CDR3 loop spans 11 amino acids. Deletions cut 6 bases from V and 6 bases from J, with 9 bases between. CDR3 in DNA: TGTGCCAGCAGAAGGGGGGGCGAGCAGTACTTC. This codes for CASRRGGEQYF.

The chain joins TRBV4-1 to TRBJ1-3, with D perhaps matching TRBD1 (6 bases). Germline CDR1 reads MGHRA; CDR2 reads YSYEKL. Trimming left V 1 base short and J 0 bases short, with 16 bases between. This CDR3 has 18 residues. CDR3: CASSQATGSSLSGNTIYF. As DNA, the CDR3 is TGCGCCAGCAGCCAAGCCACAGGGAGCTCCCTCTCTGGAAACACCATATATTTT.

The chain joins TRBV7-9 to TRBJ2-2; D is undetermined. The germline V gene encodes CDR1 SEHNR and CDR2 FQNEAQ (reference sequence). CDR3 length equals 12 residues. V was shortened by 6 bases and J by 4 bases, with 6 bases between the two germline ends. The DNA for the CDR3 is TGTGCCAGCAGGCGAAGCACCGGGGAGCTGTTTTTT. This codes for CASRRSTGELFF. The full variable domain, its missing parts supplied by reference TRBV7-9 and TRBJ2-2, is DTGVSQNPRHKITKRGQNVTFRCDPISEHNRLYWYRQTLGQGPEFLTYFQNEAQLEKSRLLSDRFSAERPKGSFSTLEIQRTEQGDSAMYLCASRRSTGELFFGEGSRLTVL.

The chain is built from TRBV10-2 and TRBJ1-2, with 11 nucleotides matching TRBD1. The germline gives CDR1 WSHSY, CDR2 SAAADI. V gave up 8 bases and J gave up 6 bases; unmatched junction bases: 8. The CDR3 length is 14 residues. CDR3 sequence reads: CASSWTGGADGYTF. CDR3 in DNA: TGCGCCAGCTCCTGGACAGGGGGCGCGGATGGCTACACCTTC.